One sample yielded the 20 T cell receptor beta chains listed below, sequenced in a study of T cell responses to AZD1222 COVID-19 vaccine. Profiling relied on immunoSEQ multiplex PCR, and the TCRdb table lists in-frame clones only, not all of them. This table holds some 130,000 clones, 85% to 95% found once. The specimen was peripheral blood, collected 28 days after the second AZD1222 dose. These receptors all stem from an adult who received the AZD1222 COVID-19 vaccine.

The J gene is TRBJ2-7, the V gene TRBV14; 8 nucleotides agree with TRBD1. Germline V CDR1 and CDR2: SGHDN, FVKESK. The junction had 6 bases not matched to a gene; V was cut back by 0 bases and J by 2 bases. The CDR3 sequence is 16 residues long. The CDR3 reads CASSQEGQEVPYEQYF. The CDR3 DNA sequence: TGTGCCAGCAGCCAAGAGGGACAGGAGGTTCCCTACGAGCAGTACTTC.

The rearrangement links TRBV19 to TRBJ1-1; a possible D gene is TRBD1 (5 bases). The CDR3 consists of 19 residues. The germline V gene has CDR1 LNHDA and CDR2 SQIVND (reference sequence). Trimming removed 3 bases from V and 2 bases from J, with 25 bases in between. CDR3 sequence reads: CASSIGRGPTQILNTEAFF. The CDR3 DNA sequence: TGTGCCAGTAGTATTGGTAGGGGTCCTACCCAGATTTTAAACACTGAAGCTTTCTTT.

This chain joins TRBV24-1 and TRBJ1-1; D perhaps matches TRBD1 (6 bases). This CDR3 has 11 residues. CDR1 and CDR2 from the germline V gene are KGHDR and SFDVKD. Trimming removed 7 bases from V and 4 bases from J, with 6 bases in between. The CDR3 nucleotides are TGTGCCACCAGACAGGGCACTGAAGCTTTCTTT. Its protein is CATRQGTEAFF.

In this sample, this clone turned up once. V is TRBV24-1 and J is TRBJ2-1; a possible D gene is TRBD2 (6 bases). Germline CDR1 KGHDR, CDR2 SFDVKD. CDR3 length: 16 amino acids. V lost 3 bases and J lost 0, with 11 bases in between. The CDR3 reads CATSDISGASYNEQFF. CDR3 DNA sequence: TGTGCCACCAGTGATATTTCGGGAGCCTCCTACAATGAGCAGTTCTTC.

This chain joins TRBV19 and TRBJ1-1; the D gene is possibly TRBD1 (5 bases). The V gene's germline CDR1 is LNHDA and CDR2 SQIVND (reference sequence). V was shortened by 5 bases and J by 0 bases, with 10 bases between the two germline ends. The CDR3 contains 14 residues. The CDR3, as DNA: TGTGCCAGTAGTGGGGACCAGATGAACACTGAAGCTTTCTTT. Protein: CASSGDQMNTEAFF.

The rearrangement uses TRBV19 and TRBJ1-2, with D perhaps TRBD1 (5 bases). The CDR3 covers 12 residues. From germline, CDR1 is LNHDA and CDR2 SQIVND (reference sequence). The V gene lost 7 bases and the J gene lost 5 bases, with 11 bases spanning the gap. For the CDR3, the DNA is TGTGCCAGTACCCAGGGACTTTATGGCTACACCTTC. It is translated as CASTQGLYGYTF.

This chain links TRBV7-9 with TRBJ1-2; 7 positions agree with TRBD1. V shed 5 bases and J 4 bases; nucleotides not matched to a gene: 10. The CDR3 consists of 15 residues. Per the germline V gene, CDR1 is SEHNR and CDR2 is FQNEAQ (reference sequence). Here the CDR3 DNA reads TGTGCCAGCAGCCTTACCGGGACAGAAGGCTATGGCTACACCTTC. Residues: CASSLTGTEGYGYTF.

This chain uses TRBV19 with TRBJ1-2, with D tentatively TRBD1 (6 bases). The V end lost 3 bases, the J end lost 6 bases, and 17 bases lay between the germline ends. The CDR3 has 15 residues. Germline CDR1 and CDR2: LNHDA and SQIVND (reference sequence). This CDR3 reads CASSITRGGGDGYTF. The CDR3 DNA is TGTGCCAGTAGTATCACCAGGGGCGGAGGAGATGGCTACACCTTC. Drawing the rest from reference TRBV19 and TRBJ1-2, the complete variable domain is DGGITQSPKYLFRKEGQNVTLSCEQNLNHDAMYWYRQDPGQGLRLIYYSQIVNDFQKGDIAEGYSVSREKKESFPLTVTSAQKNPTAFYLCASSITRGGGDGYTFGSGTRLTVV.

The chain joins TRBV9 to TRBJ1-2; weak D call: TRBD1 (5 bases). There are 16 residues in the CDR3. Germline CDR1 SGDLS, CDR2 YYNGEE. V shed 4 bases and J shed 1 base, with 17 bases lying between them. CDR3 nucleotide sequence: TGTGCCAGCAGCCGTTGGGGAGGGGAGAATAACTATGGCTACACCTTC. Translation: CASSRWGGENNYGYTF.

This clone was observed a single time. CDR3 DNA: TGTGCCAGTAGTATAGCCCTTGATTATGGCTACACCTTC. Amino acids: CASSIALDYGYTF. The chain carries TRBV19 and TRBJ1-2, with D uncertain. Trimming took 1 base from V and 5 from J, leaving 8 bases between them. Germline loops: CDR1 LNHDA, CDR2 SQIVND (reference sequence). The CDR3 spans 13 residues. Full variable domain (missing parts from reference TRBV19 and TRBJ1-2): DGGITQSPKYLFRKEGQNVTLSCEQNLNHDAMYWYRQDPGQGLRLIYYSQIVNDFQKGDIAEGYSVSREKKESFPLTVTSAQKNPTAFYLCASSIALDYGYTFGSGTRLTVV.

This clone has only one observation. As DNA, the CDR3 is TGCGCCAGCAGCTCCCACCTTGGGCGGGGGACATCCTACGAGCAGTACTTC. Translation gives CASSSHLGRGTSYEQYF. The chain combines TRBV4-1 with TRBJ2-7; D might be TRBD2 (7 bases). CDR1 is MGHRA and CDR2 is YSYEKL in the germline V gene. The CDR3 length is 17 residues. Trimming left V 5 bases short and J 1 base short, with 21 bases between.

A single count supports this clone. V usage is TRBV6-5 and J usage is TRBJ1-1; D is undetermined. The CDR3 has 11 residues. Trimming cost V 11 bases and J 4 bases, with 11 bases left between them. Germline V gives CDR1 MNHEY, CDR2 SVGAGI. CDR3: CAGRASTEAFF. The DNA for the CDR3 is TGTGCCGGACGGGCGAGCACTGAAGCTTTCTTT.

V gene TRBV4-1 combines with J gene TRBJ1-5; D gene unclear. Trimming cost V 2 bases and J 0 bases, with 11 bases left between them. CDR3 size: 16 residues. CDR1 is MGHRA, CDR2 YSYEKL, per germline. The CDR3 loop is CASSQTGYNSNQPQHF. CDR3 DNA: TGCGCCAGCAGCCAAACGGGATACAATAGCAATCAGCCCCAGCATTTT.

Turning to this clone: One end of the junction does not line up with germline, which may come from a read error. This chain joins TRBV4-1 and TRBJ2-7; 9 positions agree with TRBD1. Germline V CDR1 and CDR2: MGHRA, YSYEKL. This CDR3 has 17 amino acids. The CDR3 nucleotides are TGCGCCAGCAGCCAAGAATATGAGGGGACAGGGAACCCCTCGCACCATTTC. Residues: CASSQEYEGTGNPSHHF.

The chain carries TRBV5-1 and TRBJ2-3; the D gene is possibly TRBD2 (6 bases). Germline V gives CDR1 SGHRS, CDR2 YFSETQ. This CDR3 has 16 residues. V lost 0 bases and J lost 0, with 11 bases in between. The CDR3 DNA is TGCGCCAGCAGCTTGGAAGGCCGGGGGAGCACAGATACGCAGTATTTT. Its protein product is CASSLEGRGSTDTQYF.

This rearrangement joins TRBV19 to TRBJ1-2; no definite D call. Trimming left V 7 bases short and J 3 bases short, with 12 bases between. CDR3 length equals 13 residues. Per the germline V gene, CDR1 is LNHDA and CDR2 is SQIVND (reference sequence). CDR3 in amino acids: CASTQYSDYGYTF. The CDR3 DNA sequence: TGTGCCAGTACCCAATATAGCGACTATGGCTACACCTTC. Full variable domain (rest looked up from reference TRBV19 and TRBJ1-2): DGGITQSPKYLFRKEGQNVTLSCEQNLNHDAMYWYRQDPGQGLRLIYYSQIVNDFQKGDIAEGYSVSREKKESFPLTVTSAQKNPTAFYLCASTQYSDYGYTFGSGTRLTVV.

The chain links TRBV5-4 to TRBJ1-2; no clear D. Trimming shortened V by 5 bases and J by 4 bases, and 12 bases separated the two germline ends. This CDR3 is 13 amino acids long. Looked up from germline, CDR1 is SGHNT and CDR2 is YYREEE (reference sequence). The CDR3: CASRRGGSYGYTF. The CDR3 DNA reads TGTGCCAGCAGACGGGGTGGAAGCTATGGCTACACCTTC.

The chain carries TRBV27 and TRBJ1-2; 8 nucleotides align to TRBD1. The V segment lost 2 bases and the J segment 6 bases; nucleotides outside the gene matches: 11. Germline V CDR1 and CDR2: MNHEY, SMNVEV (reference sequence). The CDR3 totals 16 residues. CDR3 sequence reads: CASSLRAAGGADGYTF. DNA of the CDR3: TGTGCCAGCAGTTTAAGGGCAGCAGGGGGCGCCGATGGCTACACCTTC.

This rearrangement joins TRBV6-4 to TRBJ2-2; D perhaps matches TRBD1 (5 bases). V lost 2 bases, J lost 1 base, and 5 bases lay in between. The CDR3 has 14 residues. Germline V gene data show CDR1 as MRHNA and CDR2 as SNTAGT. Here the CDR3 DNA reads TGTGCCAGCAGTGACAGGGGGAACACCGGGGAGCTGTTTTTT. This codes for CASSDRGNTGELFF.

This chain links TRBV25-1 with TRBJ1-1; D is perhaps TRBD1 (5 bases). CDR1 is MGHDK and CDR2 is SYGVNS in the germline V gene. The CDR3 consists of 17 residues. V shed 2 bases and J shed 1 base, with 17 bases lying between them. CDR3 DNA: TGTGCCAGCAGTGAAGCGGTAATGGGTCAGGGGAACACTGAAGCTTTCTTT. Translated, it gives CASSEAVMGQGNTEAFF. The full variable domain, with the rest looked up from reference TRBV25-1 and TRBJ1-1, is EADIYQTPRYLVIGTGKKITLECSQTMGHDKMYWYQQDPGMELHLIHYSYGVNSTEKGDLSSESTVSRIRTEHFPLTLESARPSHTSQYLCASSEAVMGQGNTEAFFGQGTRLTVV.